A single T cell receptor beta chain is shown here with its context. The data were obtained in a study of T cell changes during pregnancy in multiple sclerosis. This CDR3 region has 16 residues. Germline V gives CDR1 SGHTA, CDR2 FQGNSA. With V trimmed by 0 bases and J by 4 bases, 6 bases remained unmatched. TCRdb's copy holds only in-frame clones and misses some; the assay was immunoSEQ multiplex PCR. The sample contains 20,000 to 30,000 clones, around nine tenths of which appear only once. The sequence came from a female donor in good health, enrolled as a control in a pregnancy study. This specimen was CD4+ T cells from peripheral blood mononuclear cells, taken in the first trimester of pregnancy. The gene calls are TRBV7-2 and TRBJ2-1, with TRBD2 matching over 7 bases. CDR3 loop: CASSLARSSGYNEQFF. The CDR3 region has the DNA TGTGCCAGCAGCTTAGCGAGGTCTAGCGGATACAATGAGCAGTTCTTC. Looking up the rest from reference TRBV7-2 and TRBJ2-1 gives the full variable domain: GAGVSQSPSNKVTEKGKDVELRCDPISGHTALYWYRQSLGQGLEFLIYFQGNSAPDKSGLPSDRFSAERTGGSVSTLTIQRTQQEDSAVYLCASSLARSSGYNEQFFGPGTRLTVL.